Listed below are T cell receptor beta chains from one sample, sequenced in a study of tumor-infiltrating lymphocytes in oesophageal squamous cell carcinoma. A single record per CDR3 protein comes from TCRdb applying MiXCR to the PCR reads. The table shows 12,000 or so distinct CDR3 sequences, with 50% to 60% occurring only once. The specimen sequenced was esophageal tumor tissue. The receptors were sampled from a female donor with esophageal squamous cell carcinoma. CDR3s include the opening cysteine and the closing phenylalanine or tryptophan. A D gene is named only where the DNA matches it firmly. Clone sizes are given selectively: once, few, many, or a class where the clone is expanded.

V gene: TRBV7-6
J gene: TRBJ2-2
clone size: .
D gene: .
CDR3 protein: CASSLMSNTGELFF
CDR3 DNA: TGTGCCAGCAGCTTAATGTCGAACACCGGGGAGCTGTTTTTT

V gene: TRBV11-2
J gene: TRBJ1-3
clone size: many
D gene: .
CDR3 protein: CASSSGSGNTIYF
CDR3 DNA: TGTGCCAGCAGCTCGGGCTCTGGAAACACCATATATTTT

V gene: TRBV11-2
J gene: TRBJ1-6
clone size: .
D gene: .
CDR3 protein: CASSPRDGSPLHF
CDR3 DNA: TGTGCCAGCAGCCCCCGGGACGGCTCACCCCTCCACTTT

V gene: TRBV11-1
J gene: TRBJ2-7
clone size: once
D gene: .
CDR3 protein: CASSLGSYSSYNEQYF
CDR3 DNA: TGTGCCAGCAGTTTAGGGAGCTACAGCTCCTACAATGAGCAGTACTTC

V gene: TRBV7-2
J gene: TRBJ2-3
clone size: .
D gene: .
CDR3 protein: CASSSQPFRTQYF
CDR3 DNA: TGTGCCAGCAGCTCCCAACCCTTCCGGACGCAGTATTTT

V gene: TRBV7-2
J gene: TRBJ2-1
clone size: .
D gene: .
CDR3 protein: CASSLDSLARPYNEQFF
CDR3 DNA: TGTGCCAGCAGCTTAGATTCCCTGGCAAGACCCTACAATGAGCAGTTCTTC

V gene: TRBV7-2
J gene: TRBJ1-1
clone size: once
D gene: TRBD1
CDR3 protein: CASNYRGVNTEAFF
CDR3 DNA: TGTGCCAGCAACTACAGGGGGGTGAACACTGAAGCTTTCTTT

V gene: TRBV7-6
J gene: TRBJ2-3
clone size: large
D gene: TRBD2
CDR3 protein: CASSSRRLAGAPGVDTQYF
CDR3 DNA: TGTGCCAGCAGCTCCCGAAGACTAGCGGGAGCCCCAGGGGTAGATACGCAGTATTTT

V gene: TRBV28
J gene: TRBJ2-1
clone size: many
D gene: TRBD2
CDR3 protein: CASRTGTSEQFF
CDR3 DNA: TGTGCCAGCAGGACCGGGACTAGCGAGCAGTTCTTC

V gene: TRBV7-3
J gene: TRBJ2-6
clone size: few
D gene: TRBD1
CDR3 protein: CASSPQTGAGANVLTF
CDR3 DNA: TGTGCCAGCAGCCCTCAGACAGGGGCCGGGGCCAACGTCCTGACTTTC

V gene: TRBV7-3
J gene: TRBJ2-1
clone size: .
D gene: TRBD2
CDR3 protein: CASSRTSGGAYNEQFF
CDR3 DNA: TGTGCCAGCAGCCGGACTAGCGGGGGGGCCTACAATGAGCAGTTCTTC

V gene: TRBV7-6
J gene: TRBJ2-7
clone size: .
D gene: .
CDR3 protein: CASSLARADEQYF
CDR3 DNA: TGTGCCAGCAGCTTAGCGAGGGCCGATGAGCAGTACTTC

V gene: TRBV6-5
J gene: TRBJ1-2
clone size: .
D gene: TRBD1
CDR3 protein: CASSAQGGKYGYNF
CDR3 DNA: TGTGCCAGCAGTGCACAGGGGGGAAAGTATGGCTACAACTTC

V gene: TRBV19
J gene: TRBJ2-4
clone size: many
D gene: .
CDR3 protein: CASSRSPAKNIQYF
CDR3 DNA: TGTGCCAGTAGTCGATCGCCGGCCAAAAACATTCAGTACTTC